This T cell receptor beta chain was recovered during a study of blood T cell repertoires in COVID-19 (dated by TCRdb to 2018 to 2021). Turning to the overall study: Collaborator samples came from the United States, Italy and Spain and covered acute and convalescent phases of COVID-19. The prospective study material was composed of cDNA or gDNA derived from T cells, B-cell-depleted T cells, or PBMCs. Subjects who had been exposed to COVID-19, were actively infected with it, or had recovered from it provided the deeply sampled blood TCRbeta repertoires that made up the dataset. The repertoires were released in a freely available public database intended as a resource for research on the immune response to SARS-CoV-2. The samples were drawn from two sources: the first 160 participants of the ongoing ImmuneRACE study, and 950 to 1,500 subjects contributed by 6 global collaborators. Nearly every sample came with metadata listing a de-identified subject ID, COVID-19 status, age in years and sex. Where available, HLA class I and class II types were taken from metadata supplied by the sample provider and were not determined by assay-based typing. Results and caveats for the whole study, not just this receptor: Clinical and demographic metadata were provided uncurated, with the amount varying by source and participant.

Of note for this clone: What this receptor recognizes is not known. Base qualities are not at hand, and no much larger clone is one base apart.

The immunoSEQ Assay, a bias-controlled multiplex PCR, was used to amplify TCRbeta CDR3 regions from genomic DNA. For the original study's pipeline: Nucleated cell counts per sample were estimated from amplification of reference gene primers within the assay. Sequence reads were collapsed and filtered to measure the absolute abundance of every unique TCRbeta CDR3 rearrangement. For each sample, productive Simpson clonality was calculated as the square root of Simpson's diversity index across productive rearrangements. TCRdb's version of the immuneACCESS table is confined to in-frame rearrangements and falls short of the full clone set. An unresolved V gene accounts for under half of the shortfall where checked; the remainder is of unknown origin. V, J and clone size were drawn from that table, and D and trimming were deduced from the DNA. This sample has approximately 100,000 clones in its table, and around 90% of those were observed once. Jointly, the top ten make up 4% to 5% of the sample.

The CDR1 and CDR2 encoded by the germline V gene are MDHEN and SYDVKM. The CDR3 covers 16 residues, taking in both the cysteine and the phenylalanine. Only CDR3 DNA remains: 48 bases, in frame from the first base. From V the trimming removes 1 base and from J it removes 5 bases, while the gene matches leave 8 bases of the junction unaccounted for. Each collaborating institution followed its own protocols to collect whole blood in K2EDTA tubes. For TCRbeta analysis, collaborator samples were shipped as frozen whole blood, as isolated PBMCs, or as DNA extracted from either sample type. The sequencing input was peripheral blood. The V gene is TRBV28 and the J gene is TRBJ2-5, and 9 junctional nucleotides match TRBD2. The receptor comes from a man between 65 and 85 years old with acute or convalescent COVID-19. The base sequence is TGTGCCAGCAGTTTATTTTTGGCGGGGGGGCGCGAGACCCAGTACTTC. The resulting protein is CASSLFLAGGRETQYF.